A single sample gave rise to the 18 T cell receptor beta chains below, sequenced in a study of blood T cell repertoires in COVID-19. TCRdb's table, derived via immunoSEQ multiplex PCR, lists solely in-frame clones and lacks some. The table includes 100,000 to 150,000 clones, around 88% detected once. The sample consisted of peripheral blood. These receptors all stem from a man between 60 and 75 years old with COVID-19, enrolled during active disease.

The chain carries TRBV29-1 and TRBJ1-1, with D possibly being TRBD1 (6 bases). V was cut by 4 bases and J by 4 bases, with 19 bases left in between. Germline V CDR1 and CDR2: SQVTM, ANQGSEA. The CDR3 runs to 15 residues. The CDR3 DNA reads as TGCAGCGTTGGAAGACTTGGGAAACAGGGCACTGAAGCTTTCTTT. It encodes CSVGRLGKQGTEAFF.

This sequence joins TRBV6-5 and TRBJ2-3; 10 positions match TRBD2. The CDR3 is made up of 14 amino acids. Germline CDR1 MNHEY, CDR2 SVGAGI. The trim removed 9 bases at V and 0 bases at J, leaving 3 bases unmatched. The CDR3 DNA follows: TGTGCCAGTACTAGCGGGATTAGCACAGATACGCAGTATTTT. Translation: CASTSGISTDTQYF.

The chain employs TRBV3-1 (or the pseudogene TRBV3-2) and TRBJ2-7; 12 positions match TRBD1. This CDR3 region has 16 residues. V lost 3 bases to trimming and J lost 6 bases; unmatched junction nucleotides: 9. Germline V CDR1 and CDR2: LGHDT, YNNKEL (reference sequence). CDR3 in amino acids: CASSHYEGQGAPEQYF. The CDR3 nucleotides read TGTGCCAGCAGCCATTATGAGGGACAGGGGGCGCCCGAGCAGTACTTC.

This chain connects TRBV14 to TRBJ2-1, with 9 bases that match TRBD2. CDR1 and CDR2 (germline): SGHDN, FVKESK. CDR3 length: 17 amino acids. Trimming at V came to 3 bases and at J to 8 bases, leaving 14 bases not matched to a gene. The CDR3, as DNA: TGTGCCAGCAGCCATGACAGCGGGGGGTGGCTTAACCATGAGCAGTTCTTC. This gives the protein CASSHDSGGWLNHEQFF.

The V and J genes are TRBV10-3 and TRBJ2-5; 10 nucleotides align to TRBD2. The CDR3 totals 12 residues. The J segment lost 7 bases and the V segment lost 6 bases, leaving 2 bases of the junction unmatched. In germline, CDR1 is ENHRY, CDR2 SYGVKD. CDR3 sequence (DNA): TGTGCCATCAGCAGCGGGGGGGGGACCCAGTACTTC. Protein sequence: CAISSGGGTQYF.

The chain carries TRBV28 and TRBJ2-7; D may be TRBD1 (6 bases). This CDR3 has 13 residues. V was cut by 6 bases and J by 3 bases, with 12 bases left in between. Germline CDR1 MDHEN, CDR2 SYDVKM. The CDR3 here is CASRRQDGYEQYF. For the CDR3, the DNA is TGTGCCAGCAGACGACAGGATGGCTACGAGCAGTACTTC.

This chain joins TRBV5-1 and TRBJ2-7, with TRBD1 matching 7 bases. Per the germline V gene, CDR1 is SGHRS and CDR2 is YFSETQ. The CDR3 has 15 amino acids. V lost 3 bases to trimming and J lost 0 bases; unmatched junction nucleotides: 6. In DNA form, the CDR3 reads TGCGCCAGCAGCTCGCGGACAGGAAGCTCCTACGAGCAGTACTTC. This gives the protein CASSSRTGSSYEQYF.

CDR3 residues: CASSLTPSGDTQYF. The CDR3 DNA reads as TGTGCCAGCAGCTTAACCCCGTCGGGAGATACGCAGTATTTT. The gene calls are TRBV7-3 and TRBJ2-3, with unresolved D. The CDR3 is made up of 14 amino acids. Germline lookup yields CDR1 SGHTA and CDR2 FQGTGA. With 0 bases removed from V and 5 bases from J, the gap between germline ends came to 9 bases. The whole variable domain, filled in from reference TRBV7-3 and TRBJ2-3, reads GAGVSQTPSNKVTEKGKYVELRCDPISGHTALYWYRQSLGQGPEFLIYFQGTGAADDSGLPNDRFFAVRPEGSVSTLKIQRTERGDSAVYLCASSLTPSGDTQYFGPGTRLTVL.

The chain links TRBV7-9 to TRBJ1-5; unclear D gene. The CDR3 consists of 14 residues. The germline V and J ends were trimmed by 5 bases and 4 bases, with 12 bases remaining between them. Germline V CDR1 and CDR2: SEHNR, FQNEAQ (reference sequence). The CDR3 region is CASSRGGSNQPQHF. CDR3 nucleotides: TGTGCCAGCAGCAGAGGAGGCAGTAATCAGCCCCAGCATTTT.

The V call is TRBV10-3, the J call TRBJ1-3, with unresolved D. CDR3 length: 16 residues. Trimming left V 2 bases short and J 4 bases short, with 15 bases between. CDR1 and CDR2 from the germline V gene are ENHRY and SYGVKD. DNA of the CDR3: TGTGCCATCAGTGAGCGCGGGGTCTTGACGGGAAACACCATATATTTT. Translated: CAISERGVLTGNTIYF.

This chain uses TRBV3-1 (or the pseudogene TRBV3-2) with TRBJ2-7, with TRBD1 identical over 7 bases. The junction had 5 bases not matched to a gene; V was cut back by 6 bases and J by 0 bases. Germline V gives CDR1 LGHDT, CDR2 YNNKEL (reference sequence). The CDR3 sequence is 14 residues long. CDR3 sequence (DNA): TGTGCCAGCAGGAAGACAGGGAACTCCTACGAGCAGTACTTC. It is translated as CASRKTGNSYEQYF.

V gene TRBV3-1 (or the pseudogene TRBV3-2) combines with J gene TRBJ1-2; perhaps TRBD1 as D (5 bases). This CDR3 region has 14 residues. Germline V gene sequence: CDR1 LGHDT, CDR2 YNNKEL (reference sequence). The V end was cut by 1 base, the J end by 8 bases, with 14 bases between. The CDR3 region is CASSQGLGVGGYTF. The CDR3 DNA reads TGTGCCAGCAGCCAAGGACTAGGGGTGGGAGGCTACACCTTC.

This chain links TRBV2 with TRBJ1-6; the match to TRBD1 covers 9 bases. The V segment lost 4 bases and the J segment 5 bases; nucleotides outside the gene matches: 3. Per the germline V gene, CDR1 is SNHLY and CDR2 is FYNNEI. This CDR3 has 15 amino acids. CDR3 DNA: TGTGCCAGCAGTGTACAGGGGGCGGATAATTCACCCCTCCACTTT. As protein: CASSVQGADNSPLHF. Combining the CDR3 with reference TRBV2 and TRBJ1-6 gives the whole variable domain EPEVTQTPSHQVTQMGQEVILRCVPISNHLYFYWYRQILGQKVEFLVSFYNNEISEKSEIFDDQFSVERPDGSNFTLKIRSTKLEDSAMYFCASSVQGADNSPLHFGNGTRLTVT.

This CDR3 is CASSIFGDRGNEQFF. The CDR3 coding sequence is TGTGCCAGCAGCATCTTTGGGGACAGGGGCAATGAGCAGTTCTTC. This rearrangement joins TRBV7-3 to TRBJ2-1; 10 bases map to TRBD1. The J segment lost 6 bases and the V segment lost 5 bases, leaving 7 bases of the junction unmatched. Germline loops: CDR1 SGHTA, CDR2 FQGTGA. The CDR3 is 15 residues long.

The chain combines TRBV12-3 or TRBV12-4 with TRBJ1-1; D may be TRBD1 (5 bases). CDR3 size: 13 residues. V was pared by 8 bases and J by 3 bases, with 13 bases between. The CDR3 DNA sequence: TGTGCCAGCGGCATTGACAGTTACACTGAAGCTTTCTTT. Amino acid sequence: CASGIDSYTEAFF.

V is TRBV6-5 and J is TRBJ1-2; 9 bases are a match to TRBD1. Germline loops: CDR1 MNHEY, CDR2 SVGAGI. The CDR3 has 14 residues. V was clipped by 5 bases and J by 8 bases; unmatched bases: 9. The CDR3 DNA reads as TGTGCCAGCAGTAAGGGACAGGGTTGGCAGGGCTACACCTTC. It codes for CASSKGQGWQGYTF.

The chain recombines TRBV18 with TRBJ1-5; perhaps TRBD1 as D (5 bases). Germline CDR1 reads KGHSH; CDR2 reads LQKENI. V lost 3 bases, J lost 5 bases, and 8 bases lay in between. This CDR3 is 13 amino acids long. CDR3 sequence (DNA): TGTGCCAGCTCACCTCCGGGGGATCAGCCCCAGCATTTT. Its translation: CASSPPGDQPQHF.

The CDR3 sequence is CASSLGRERSNEQFF. The CDR3 nucleotides are TGTGCCAGCAGCTTGGGCAGGGAACGGTCCAATGAGCAGTTCTTC. J is TRBJ2-1 and V is TRBV5-6; D perhaps matches TRBD1 (5 bases). From germline, CDR1 is SGHDT and CDR2 YYEEEE. CDR3 size: 15 residues. V was shortened by 0 bases and J by 6 bases, with 13 bases between the two germline ends.